Detailed here is one T cell receptor (beta chain). Its antigen is not yet known. No base quality values were provided; no much bigger clone lies one nucleotide off. The sample comes from a study of CD8+CD57+ T cells in acquired aplastic anemia listed by TCRdb under 2018. In the study overall: A mean of approximately 3 ug of DNA, ranging from roughly 0.19 to 27.4 ug, was extracted from sorted CD4+ and CD8+ cells. CD8+CD57+ expansion was defined as a frequency above the mean frequency observed in healthy subjects. The full study reports these points: Twenty-nine CD8+ CDR3 sequences were shared between patients and controls but appeared highly expressed in patients and within their immunodominant clones. No significant difference in CD8+ Simpson's diversity was found between patients and healthy controls (P=0.060).

Profiling of TCR beta VDJ combinations and CDR3 sequences used genomic DNA as the template. TCR repertoire sequencing was run on an Illumina HiSeq 2000. In the source study's methods: TRBV/TRBJ rearrangement plots, CDR3 size and DJ length profiles, and Simpson's diversity index were used to evaluate the repertoires. The most abundant DNA sequence in the deep sequencing data was taken as the immunodominant clone. CDR3 amino acid sequences were checked for sharing across subjects and were also compared against the VDJdb database and published repertoires. TCRdb passed the public sequencing reads through fastp at Q25 and MiXCR, retaining productive beta sequences. CDR3 protein duplicates are merged, each entry listing the most common genes and DNA. The V and J calls here are based on TCRdb, not the publication. This sample has 210,000 or so distinct CDR3 sequences in its table, and almost 50% of those were observed once. The ten largest clones add up to roughly 21% of the sample.

The germline V gene supplies CDR1 KGHDR and CDR2 SFDVKD. Taken from cysteine to phenylalanine, the CDR3 has 13 residues. Only the CDR3 portion is preserved as DNA: 39 bases, with reading frame beginning at the first base. V is shortened by 3 bases, J by 8 bases, and the region joining them spans 13 bases. The patients picked for sequencing were ones in whom flow cytometry had shown an expansion of CD8+CD57+ cells. Every patient had a diagnosis of severe acquired aplastic anemia based on International Study of Aplastic Anemia and Agranulocytosis and Camitta criteria. No therapy had been received by the patients at the time of blood sampling. The study deep-sequenced TCR repertoires of sorted CD4+ and CD8+ blood T cells from severe aplastic anemia patients and healthy subjects. Patients were enrolled in the USA under clinicaltrials.gov protocols 00001620, 01623167, 00001397, 00071045, 00081523 and 00961064. Ficoll-Paque density gradient centrifugation was used to isolate peripheral blood mononuclear cells. Before DNA was extracted, CD4+ and CD8+ T cells were sorted using either FACS or magnetic beads.

The material sequenced was sorted CD4+, CD8+, or CD8+CD57+ T cells (not recorded which) from PBMCs. This TCR was sampled from a human donor with aplastic anemia. The chain joins TRBV24-1 to TRBJ2-7, with no confident D gene call. At the DNA level, the sequence is TGTGCCACCAGTGATGGGATCAAGCCCCAGCAGTACTTC. Protein translation: CATSDGIKPQQYF.